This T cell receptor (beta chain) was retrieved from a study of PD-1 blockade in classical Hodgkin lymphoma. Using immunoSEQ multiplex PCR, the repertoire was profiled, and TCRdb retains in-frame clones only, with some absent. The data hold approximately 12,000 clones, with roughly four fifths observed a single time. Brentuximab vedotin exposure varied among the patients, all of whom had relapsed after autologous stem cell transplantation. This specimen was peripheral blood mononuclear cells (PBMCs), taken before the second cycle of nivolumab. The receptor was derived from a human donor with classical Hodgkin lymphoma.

The CDR3 DNA follows: TGTGCCAGCAGCTTAGCGACAGGGTACACCGGGGAGCTGTTTTTT. Translating it yields CASSLATGYTGELFF. This rearrangement joins TRBV7-6 to TRBJ2-2; 7 nucleotides agree with TRBD1. V lost 0 bases and J lost 3; bases outside the gene matches: 1. The CDR3 contains 15 residues. Germline CDR1 reads SGHVS; CDR2 reads FNYEAQ.